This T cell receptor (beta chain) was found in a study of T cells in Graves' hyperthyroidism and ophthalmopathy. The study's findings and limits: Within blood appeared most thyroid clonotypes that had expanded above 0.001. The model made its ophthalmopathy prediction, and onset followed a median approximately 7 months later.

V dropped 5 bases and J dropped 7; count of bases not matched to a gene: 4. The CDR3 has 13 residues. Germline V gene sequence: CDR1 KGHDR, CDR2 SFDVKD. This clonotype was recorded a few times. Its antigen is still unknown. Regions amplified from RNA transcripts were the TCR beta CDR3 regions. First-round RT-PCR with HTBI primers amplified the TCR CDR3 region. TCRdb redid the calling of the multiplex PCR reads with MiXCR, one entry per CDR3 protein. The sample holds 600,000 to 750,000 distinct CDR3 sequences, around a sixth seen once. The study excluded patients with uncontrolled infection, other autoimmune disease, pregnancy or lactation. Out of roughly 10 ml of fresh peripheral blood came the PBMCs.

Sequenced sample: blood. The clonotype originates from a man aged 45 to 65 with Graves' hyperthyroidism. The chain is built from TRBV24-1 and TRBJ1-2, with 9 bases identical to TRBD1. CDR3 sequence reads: CATSGGQGRGYTF. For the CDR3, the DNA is TGTGCCACCAGTGGGGGACAGGGTCGTGGCTACACCTTC.